The rows below give T cell receptor beta chains drawn from one sample of a study of cytomegalovirus exposure and HLA in healthy donors. TCRdb keeps only in-frame clones here, not all; method: immunoSEQ multiplex PCR. Among fewer than 100,000 clones, approximately 93% were seen once, and the ten largest hold approximately 3.6%. Sample: PBMCs. The source is a woman aged 18-29 years in good health and CMV-seropositive. Both conserved end residues are trimmed from each CDR3. Clone size is not always given. Where it is, it says once, few, many or a class for expanded clones.

TRBV11-3,once,TRBJ2-4,ASSPWRGSKNIQY
TRBV7-6,once,TRBJ2-1,ASSPPLRPYNEQF
TRBV29-1,NA,TRBJ2-7,SVEPRNRDRTLGNEQY
TRBV19,NA,TRBJ2-1,ASSIADIYNEQF
TRBV6-6,NA,TRBJ2-1,ASSYGTRYYNEQF
TRBV19,NA,TRBJ2-5,ASSPHRGRETQY
TRBV4-2,NA,TRBJ2-3,ASKLGLSTDTQY
TRBV5-1,NA,TRBJ1-1,ASSVDRGNTEAF
TRBV19,NA,TRBJ2-7,ASKLAGDSYEQY
TRBV4-1,NA,TRBJ2-3,ASSQGLAGNTDTQY
TRBV11-2,NA,TRBJ2-3,ASSFGQSPWGDTQY
TRBV5-4,NA,TRBJ1-2,ASSLVLEANYGYT
TRBV7-2,NA,TRBJ1-1,ASSLPLQGRRMNTEAF
TRBV4-1,NA,TRBJ1-4,ASSITRGEKLF
TRBV11-2,NA,TRBJ2-3,ASSLVLWTSGRDTQY
TRBV10-3,NA,TRBJ1-2,AISDLGSVSNGYT
TRBV28,NA,TRBJ1-2,ASSRGTALGGYT
TRBV4-1,NA,TRBJ2-5,ASSQAGTRETQY
TRBV5-1,NA,TRBJ1-3,ASSATGTFSGNTIY
TRBV7-2,NA,TRBJ1-6,ASSPTAGGNSPLH
TRBV5-5,NA,TRBJ1-1,ASSLVWGENTEAF
TRBV7-9,NA,TRBJ2-2,ASSPSSGRAGELF
TRBV10-3,NA,TRBJ1-1,AISETGSATEAF
TRBV6-6,once,TRBJ2-2,ASSYKGGGTTGELF
TRBV5-4,NA,TRBJ2-1,ASSLAGGREQF
TRBV9,NA,TRBJ2-1,ASSVAPAGPPHYNEQF
TRBV14,once,TRBJ2-2,ASRGSGGTGELF
TRBV11-3,NA,NA,ASSATNYEQY
TRBV7-3,NA,TRBJ2-2,ASSPRGAAGTNTGELF
TRBV19,NA,TRBJ2-1,ASSIWAGGLLRNNEQF
TRBV2,NA,TRBJ2-1,ASRTVRGYNEQF
TRBV6-5,NA,TRBJ2-2,ASMRGGELF
TRBV7-8,once,TRBJ1-1,ASSLRQGQGTEAF
TRBV5-1,once,TRBJ2-1,ASSVLAGSSYNEQF
TRBV28,NA,TRBJ2-7,ASRPFRGYEQY
TRBV14,NA,TRBJ1-5,ASSQQTYQPQH
TRBV29-1,few,TRBJ1-2,SVDSLEGYT
TRBV18,NA,TRBJ2-1,ASSLGGGAYNEQF
TRBV28,once,TRBJ1-5,ASSVRVFKISNQPQH
TRBV28,NA,TRBJ1-2,ANGPRGGQGYT
TRBV5-1,NA,TRBJ1-4,ASSLEGDRSNEKLF
TRBV5-4,NA,TRBJ2-5,ASSLAKLGETQY
TRBV5-4,NA,TRBJ2-4,ASSDGGYLAKNIQY
TRBV2,NA,TRBJ1-3,ASSLGTGSGNTIY
TRBV10-3,NA,TRBJ1-5,AISGVTGAQPQH
TRBV27,NA,TRBJ1-2,ASSPGQGFYGYT
TRBV4-3,NA,TRBJ1-2,ASSQSDRGLSSYGYT
TRBV2,NA,TRBJ1-1,ASSEFMNTEAF
TRBV5-1,NA,TRBJ2-5,ASSPGQGASWETQY
TRBV12-1,NA,TRBJ2-5,ARWGGTRD
TRBV5-1,NA,TRBJ1-1,ASSLVPGLNTEAF
TRBV28,NA,TRBJ2-1,ASSFRGTAYNEQF
TRBV2,NA,TRBJ2-2,ASRRDTYRTGELF
TRBV27,NA,TRBJ1-1,ASSLASGVTEAF
TRBV5-1,NA,TRBJ1-2,ASSLAGDRAVYGYT
TRBV5-1,NA,TRBJ2-7,ASSLVLQGRNEQY
TRBV2,NA,TRBJ1-1,ASSESNRMNTEAF